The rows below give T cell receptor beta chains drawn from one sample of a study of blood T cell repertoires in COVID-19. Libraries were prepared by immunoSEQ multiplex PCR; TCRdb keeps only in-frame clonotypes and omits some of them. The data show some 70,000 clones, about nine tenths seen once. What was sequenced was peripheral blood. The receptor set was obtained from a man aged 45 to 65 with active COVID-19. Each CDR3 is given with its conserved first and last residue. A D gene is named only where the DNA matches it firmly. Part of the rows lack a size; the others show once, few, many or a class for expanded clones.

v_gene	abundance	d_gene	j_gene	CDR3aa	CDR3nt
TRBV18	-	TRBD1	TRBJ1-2	CASSPGQGLYGYTF	TGTGCCAGCTCGCCGGGACAGGGTCTCTATGGCTACACCTTC
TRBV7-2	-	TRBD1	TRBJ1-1	CASSLQGQGTTEAFF	TGTGCCAGCAGCCTACAGGGACAGGGGACCACTGAAGCTTTCTTT
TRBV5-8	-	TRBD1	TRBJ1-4	CASSPDRGREKLFF	TGTGCCAGCAGCCCGGACAGGGGGAGAGAAAAACTGTTTTTT
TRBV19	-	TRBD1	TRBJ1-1	CASSQDRAPGNTEAFF	TGTGCCAGTAGCCAAGACAGGGCCCCGGGGAACACTGAAGCTTTCTTT
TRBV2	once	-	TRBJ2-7	CASRIQGYEQYF	TGTGCCAGCAGAATACAGGGCTACGAGCAGTACTTC
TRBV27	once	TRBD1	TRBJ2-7	CASSITTGTVYEQYF	TGTGCCAGCAGTATCACGACCGGGACAGTCTACGAGCAGTACTTC
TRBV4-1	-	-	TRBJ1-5	CASSQVLENQPQHF	TGCGCCAGCAGCCAAGTTTTGGAGAATCAGCCCCAGCATTTT
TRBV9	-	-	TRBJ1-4	CASSVGDGRNEKLFF	TGTGCCAGCAGCGTAGGGGACGGGAGAAATGAAAAACTGTTTTTT
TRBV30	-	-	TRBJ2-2	CAWSTHNNGELFF	TGTGCCTGGAGTACCCATAACAACGGGGAGCTGTTTTTT
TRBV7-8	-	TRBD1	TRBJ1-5	CASVPGQGVGNQPQHF	TGTGCCAGCGTCCCGGGACAGGGGGTCGGCAATCAGCCCCAGCATTTT
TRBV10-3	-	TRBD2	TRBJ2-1	CAISRTSHNNNEQFF	TGTGCCATCAGTCGGACTAGCCATAATAACAATGAGCAGTTCTTC
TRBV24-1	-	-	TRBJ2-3	CATSDSGSGGTDTQYF	TGTGCCACCAGTGATTCGGGGTCCGGCGGCACAGATACGCAGTATTTT
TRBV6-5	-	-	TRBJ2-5	CASQDVAALKTQYF	TGTGCCAGCCAGGACGTAGCGGCCCTGAAGACCCAGTACTTC
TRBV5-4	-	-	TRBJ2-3	CASSLELGPDTQYF	TGTGCCAGCAGCTTGGAGCTGGGGCCAGATACGCAGTATTTT
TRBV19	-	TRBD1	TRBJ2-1	CASSQGDRRYNEQFF	TGTGCCAGTAGTCAGGGGGACAGGCGATACAATGAGCAGTTCTTC
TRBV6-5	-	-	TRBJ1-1	CASSYRGGITEAFF	TGTGCCAGCAGTTATCGGGGGGGCATCACTGAAGCTTTCTTT
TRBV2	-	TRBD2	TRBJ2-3	CASSEALLADRTDTQYF	TGTGCCAGCAGTGAAGCGCTTCTAGCGGACCGCACAGATACGCAGTATTTT
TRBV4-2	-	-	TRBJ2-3	CASSQDGGAGNTDTQYF	TGTGCCAGCAGCCAAGACGGGGGAGCGGGTAACACAGATACGCAGTATTTT
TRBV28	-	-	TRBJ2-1	CASSFPLNNEQFF	TGTGCCAGCAGTTTTCCCCTTAACAATGAGCAGTTCTTC
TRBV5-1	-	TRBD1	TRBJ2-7	CASSLSGQGVYEQYF	TGCGCCAGCAGCTTGTCTGGACAGGGGGTCTACGAGCAGTACTTC
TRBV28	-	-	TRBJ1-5	CASSFSRDNQPQHF	TGTGCCAGCAGTTTCAGCCGGGACAATCAGCCCCAGCATTTT
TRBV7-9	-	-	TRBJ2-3	CASSLELMDTQYF	TGTGCCAGCAGCTTAGAACTTATGGATACGCAGTATTTT